Detailed here is one T cell receptor (beta chain). What it binds is not known. An input of roughly 0.45 to 1 ug of RNA was subjected to reverse transcription using random hexamers. Across 54 Vbeta and 13 Jbeta, TCR beta CDR3 was amplified with immunoSEQ multiplex PCR. TCRdb analysed the immunoSEQ multiplex PCR reads with MiXCR anew, one entry per CDR3 protein. The data show approximately 190,000 distinct CDR3 sequences, 85% to 95% seen once. This sample is part of a study of CD8 T cells in Susac syndrome. Whole-study context: Sequencing included Susac syndrome patients, about 6 of them with active disease and fewer than 10 in remission. Study-wide results and caveats: The study acknowledged a relatively small number of individuals in its TCR sequencing and HLA analysis. Several Susac-specific public clones appeared in CD8+ TEMRA repertoires, and sixteen in total CD8+ repertoires.

Per germline, CDR1 LNHNV and CDR2 YYDKDF (reference sequence). The CDR3 loop spans 13 amino acids. V shed 8 bases, J shed 4 bases, and the junction held 5 bases outside the gene matches. This TCR came from a human donor with Susac syndrome. The specimen was CD8+ T cells from PBMCs. This rearrangement joins TRBV15 to TRBJ2-1; TRBD2 matches at 7 bases. The CDR3 region has the DNA TGTGCCACCCGAGCGGGGTCTTACAATGAGCAGTTCTTC. It translates to CATRAGSYNEQFF.